Reported below is one T cell receptor (beta chain). This record belongs to a study of T cell changes during pregnancy in multiple sclerosis. Using immunoSEQ multiplex PCR, the repertoire was profiled, and TCRdb retains in-frame clones only, with some absent. The sample carries tens of thousands of clones, roughly nine tenths recorded once. This CDR3 contains 10 residues. CDR1 and CDR2 from the germline V gene are SQVTM and ANQGSEA. The V end was cut by 6 bases, the J end by 5 bases, with 7 bases between. This TCR came from a female donor with multiple sclerosis, enrolled in a pregnancy study. The chain recombines TRBV29-1 with TRBJ2-5; no definite D call. Sample: CD8+ T cells from peripheral blood mononuclear cells, taken in the second trimester of pregnancy. The chain's CDR3 is CSVWLETQYF. DNA for the CDR3: TGCAGCGTCTGGCTGGAGACCCAGTACTTC.